This T cell receptor beta chain was profiled in a study of shared clonotypes between healthy human individuals. This clone was picked up a small number of times. The method was immunoSEQ multiplex PCR; TCRdb's version includes in-frame clones alone and lacks a portion of them. Here the sample spans under 650,000 clones, about 96% being singletons. CDR1 is SGHRS, CDR2 YFSETQ, per germline. The V end lost 0 bases, the J end lost 1 base, and 7 bases lay between the germline ends. This CDR3 region has 15 residues. This clonotype was sampled from a woman aged 25 to 45 in good health. The chain carries TRBV5-1 and TRBJ2-2; tentative D call: TRBD2 (6 bases). Sample: naive CD4+ T cells sorted from blood. Subset reported: CD45RA+ positively selected. CDR3 protein: CASSLGLENTGELFF. The CDR3 nucleotides are TGCGCCAGCAGCTTGGGACTAGAGAACACCGGGGAGCTGTTTTTT.